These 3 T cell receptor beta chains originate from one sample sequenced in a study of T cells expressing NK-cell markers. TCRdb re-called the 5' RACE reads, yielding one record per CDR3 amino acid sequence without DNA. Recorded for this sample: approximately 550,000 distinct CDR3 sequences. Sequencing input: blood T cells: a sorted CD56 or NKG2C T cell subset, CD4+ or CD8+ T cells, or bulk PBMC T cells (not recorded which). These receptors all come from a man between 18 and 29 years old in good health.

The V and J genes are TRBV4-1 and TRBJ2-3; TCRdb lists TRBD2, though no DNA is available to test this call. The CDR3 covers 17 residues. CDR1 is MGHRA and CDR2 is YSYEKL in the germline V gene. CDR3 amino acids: CASSKGTSGIWTDTQYF.

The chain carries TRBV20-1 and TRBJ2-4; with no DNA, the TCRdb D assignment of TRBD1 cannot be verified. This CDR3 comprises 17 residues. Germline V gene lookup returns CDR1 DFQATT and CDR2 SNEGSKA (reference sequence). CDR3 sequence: CSAEGQGMISAKNIQYF.

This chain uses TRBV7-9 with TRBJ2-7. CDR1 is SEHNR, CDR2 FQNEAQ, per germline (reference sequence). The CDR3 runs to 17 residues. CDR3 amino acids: CASSFDLGMKGSYEQYF.